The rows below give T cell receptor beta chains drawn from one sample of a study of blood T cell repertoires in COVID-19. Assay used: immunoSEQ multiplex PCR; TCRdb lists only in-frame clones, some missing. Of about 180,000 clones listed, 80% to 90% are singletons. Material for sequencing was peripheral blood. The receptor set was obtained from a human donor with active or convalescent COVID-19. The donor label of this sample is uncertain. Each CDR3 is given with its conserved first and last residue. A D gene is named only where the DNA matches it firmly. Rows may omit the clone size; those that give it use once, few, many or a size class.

cdr3_nt: TGTGCCAGCAGCTTAGATCTGGGGACAGGGGATGAGCAGTTCTTC; cdr3_aa: CASSLDLGTGDEQFF; clone_size: .; j_call: TRBJ2-1; d_call: TRBD1; v_call: TRBV11-2
cdr3_nt: TGCAGCGGGGACAAAGGGGGAAAACTGTTTTTT; cdr3_aa: CSGDKGGKLFF; clone_size: .; j_call: TRBJ1-4; d_call: .; v_call: TRBV29-1
cdr3_nt: TGTGCCAGCAGTCCCTCCTCCGGGACAGAGTTTAATCAGCCCCAGCATTTT; cdr3_aa: CASSPSSGTEFNQPQHF; clone_size: .; j_call: TRBJ1-5; d_call: TRBD1; v_call: TRBV6-6
cdr3_nt: TGTGCCAGCAGCTTAGGGACTAGCGGTTCCTACGAGCAGTACTTC; cdr3_aa: CASSLGTSGSYEQYF; clone_size: .; j_call: TRBJ2-7; d_call: TRBD2; v_call: TRBV7-9
cdr3_nt: TGTGCCAGCAGCATCGACAGGGAGACCCAGTACTTC; cdr3_aa: CASSIDRETQYF; clone_size: .; j_call: TRBJ2-5; d_call: .; v_call: TRBV7-2
cdr3_nt: TGTGCCTGGAGTACCGGACTAAGCAAGGTCAATGAGCAGTTCTTC; cdr3_aa: CAWSTGLSKVNEQFF; clone_size: .; j_call: TRBJ2-1; d_call: .; v_call: TRBV30
cdr3_nt: TGTGCCTGCCATGACAGGGCTGGAAACACCATATATTTT; cdr3_aa: CACHDRAGNTIYF; clone_size: .; j_call: TRBJ1-3; d_call: TRBD1; v_call: TRBV30
cdr3_nt: TGTGCCATCAGCCCCCGGACAGCTGACGGCTACACCTTC; cdr3_aa: CAISPRTADGYTF; clone_size: .; j_call: TRBJ1-2; d_call: .; v_call: TRBV10-3
cdr3_nt: TGTGCCAGCAGCCAGGGGGACAGGCTGGGGGAGCAGTACTTC; cdr3_aa: CASSQGDRLGEQYF; clone_size: .; j_call: TRBJ2-7; d_call: TRBD1; v_call: TRBV5-5
cdr3_nt: TGTGCCAGCAGAGATAACAGGGGACAAGAGACCCAGTACTTC; cdr3_aa: CASRDNRGQETQYF; clone_size: .; j_call: TRBJ2-5; d_call: TRBD1; v_call: TRBV2
cdr3_nt: TGTGCCAGCAGCTTAGCTACAGGGGAACAAGATACGCAGTATTTT; cdr3_aa: CASSLATGEQDTQYF; clone_size: few; j_call: TRBJ2-3; d_call: TRBD1; v_call: TRBV7-2
cdr3_nt: TGTGCCAGCAGCTTAGTTGACCCACAGGTCTTTGCAACTAATGAAAAACTGTTTTTT; cdr3_aa: CASSLVDPQVFATNEKLFF; clone_size: .; j_call: TRBJ1-4; d_call: .; v_call: TRBV27
cdr3_nt: TGCGCCAGCAGCCAAGGGACGGGACTAGCAAGTTACAATGAGCAGTTCTTC; cdr3_aa: CASSQGTGLASYNEQFF; clone_size: .; j_call: TRBJ2-1; d_call: TRBD2; v_call: TRBV4-1
cdr3_nt: TGTGCCAGCAGCTATAACAACGGGGAGCTGTTTTTT; cdr3_aa: CASSYNNGELFF; clone_size: once; j_call: TRBJ2-2; d_call: .; v_call: TRBV3-1/TRBV3-2
cdr3_nt: TGCAGCGTGCGGGCAGAAGGTACAACTAATGAAAAACTGTTTTTT; cdr3_aa: CSVRAEGTTNEKLFF; clone_size: .; j_call: TRBJ1-4; d_call: .; v_call: TRBV29-1
cdr3_nt: TGTGCCAGCAGCCCCGGGGGAGGTACCTACGAGCAGTACTTC; cdr3_aa: CASSPGGGTYEQYF; clone_size: .; j_call: TRBJ2-7; d_call: .; v_call: TRBV7-9
cdr3_nt: TGCGCCAGCAGCCGGGGGACGGCGTTTAATGAAAAACTGTTTTTT; cdr3_aa: CASSRGTAFNEKLFF; clone_size: .; j_call: TRBJ1-4; d_call: .; v_call: TRBV5-1
cdr3_nt: TGTGCCAGCAGCCGACAGGATTACAATGAGCAGTTCTTC; cdr3_aa: CASSRQDYNEQFF; clone_size: .; j_call: TRBJ2-1; d_call: .; v_call: TRBV7-7
cdr3_nt: TGTGCCAGCAGTTATCTAAGCAATGAGCAGTTCTTC; cdr3_aa: CASSYLSNEQFF; clone_size: .; j_call: TRBJ2-1; d_call: .; v_call: TRBV6-5
cdr3_nt: TGTGCCAGCAGCTTAGCTCAGGGCTCTGAAGCTTTCTTT; cdr3_aa: CASSLAQGSEAFF; clone_size: .; j_call: TRBJ1-1; d_call: .; v_call: TRBV7-9
cdr3_nt: TGCGCCAGCAGCCCCGCCGGGCGGGGTCCATCCTACGAGCAGTACTTC; cdr3_aa: CASSPAGRGPSYEQYF; clone_size: .; j_call: TRBJ2-7; d_call: .; v_call: TRBV4-1
cdr3_nt: TGCGCCAGCAGCTCGGGACAAGGTGGGACCTTAAGAGAGACCCAGTACTTC; cdr3_aa: CASSSGQGGTLRETQYF; clone_size: .; j_call: TRBJ2-5; d_call: .; v_call: TRBV5-1
cdr3_nt: TGTGCCAGCAGCTTAGATCCGGGTCGGTATGGCTACACCTTC; cdr3_aa: CASSLDPGRYGYTF; clone_size: .; j_call: TRBJ1-2; d_call: .; v_call: TRBV7-3
cdr3_nt: TGTGCCAGCAGCTTACAGGGGGCTGGAAACACCATATATTTT; cdr3_aa: CASSLQGAGNTIYF; clone_size: few; j_call: TRBJ1-3; d_call: TRBD1; v_call: TRBV7-6
cdr3_nt: TGTGCCAGCAGCCAAGGACAGGGACCCTACGAGCAGTACTTC; cdr3_aa: CASSQGQGPYEQYF; clone_size: .; j_call: TRBJ2-7; d_call: TRBD1; v_call: TRBV7-3
cdr3_nt: TGCGCCATACGGACTAGCGGGGCCGGGGAGCTGTTTTTT; cdr3_aa: CAIRTSGAGELFF; clone_size: .; j_call: TRBJ2-2; d_call: TRBD2; v_call: TRBV4-1
cdr3_nt: TGTGCCAGCAGCTTAGGTAGCGGACCTATAAATGAGCAGTTCTTC; cdr3_aa: CASSLGSGPINEQFF; clone_size: .; j_call: TRBJ2-1; d_call: .; v_call: TRBV7-9
cdr3_nt: TGTGCCAGCAGCTTGGTAGGGGGTTACGGAACCTACGAGCAGTACTTC; cdr3_aa: CASSLVGGYGTYEQYF; clone_size: .; j_call: TRBJ2-7; d_call: .; v_call: TRBV5-5
cdr3_nt: TGTGCCAGCAGCTCAGAACCCGTCGGCGGGATTCCCTACGAGCAGTACTTC; cdr3_aa: CASSSEPVGGIPYEQYF; clone_size: .; j_call: TRBJ2-7; d_call: .; v_call: TRBV7-3
cdr3_nt: TGTGCCAGCAGCCCGGTTCGGGGGAACACTGAAGCTTTCTTT; cdr3_aa: CASSPVRGNTEAFF; clone_size: few; j_call: TRBJ1-1; d_call: .; v_call: TRBV11-3
cdr3_nt: TGTGCCACCAGCAGGGAGGGGGGGGCCCCAATTTATGGCTACACCTTC; cdr3_aa: CATSREGGAPIYGYTF; clone_size: .; j_call: TRBJ1-2; d_call: .; v_call: TRBV15
cdr3_nt: TGTGCCAGCAGCCGTCGGGTTTCCCCTTCATCCTACAATGAGCAGTTCTTC; cdr3_aa: CASSRRVSPSSYNEQFF; clone_size: .; j_call: TRBJ2-1; d_call: .; v_call: TRBV14
cdr3_nt: TGTGCCAGCAGTCCCCCCGGGACAGGGGTGACCATTCAGTACTTC; cdr3_aa: CASSPPGTGVTIQYF; clone_size: .; j_call: TRBJ2-4; d_call: TRBD1; v_call: TRBV28
cdr3_nt: TGTGCCAGCAGCCCTGGACTAGCGGGGGCCGAGCAGTATTTT; cdr3_aa: CASSPGLAGAEQYF; clone_size: .; j_call: TRBJ2-3; d_call: TRBD2; v_call: TRBV9
cdr3_nt: TGCGCCAGCAGCCTAAGACTAGCGGGAATACAAGATACGCAGTATTTT; cdr3_aa: CASSLRLAGIQDTQYF; clone_size: .; j_call: TRBJ2-3; d_call: TRBD2; v_call: TRBV5-1
cdr3_nt: TGTGCCAGCTCGGGTGGGACAGTACAAAACATTCAGTACTTC; cdr3_aa: CASSGGTVQNIQYF; clone_size: .; j_call: TRBJ2-4; d_call: TRBD1; v_call: TRBV18
cdr3_nt: TGTGCCAGCAGCCATACAGGGGGCGGACTAGCGGGAGCCCACGAGCAGTACTTC; cdr3_aa: CASSHTGGGLAGAHEQYF; clone_size: .; j_call: TRBJ2-7; d_call: TRBD2; v_call: TRBV3-1/TRBV3-2
cdr3_nt: TGTGCCAGCAGCTTGGGGCCGGGACAGAGGGGCTACACCTTC; cdr3_aa: CASSLGPGQRGYTF; clone_size: .; j_call: TRBJ1-2; d_call: TRBD1; v_call: TRBV5-5
cdr3_nt: TGTGCCAGCAGCTTATCTGGAGGAAGAGAGACCCAGTACTTC; cdr3_aa: CASSLSGGRETQYF; clone_size: .; j_call: TRBJ2-5; d_call: .; v_call: TRBV7-3
cdr3_nt: TGTGCCAGCAGCCAACTCGGGACAGTACGTTCCTATGGCTACACCTTC; cdr3_aa: CASSQLGTVRSYGYTF; clone_size: .; j_call: TRBJ1-2; d_call: TRBD1; v_call: TRBV7-2
cdr3_nt: TGTGCCAGCAGTTCGACGTCCGGCGGACACCAAAGCAAGGCAGGGCTCTACGAGCAGTACTTC; cdr3_aa: CASSSTSGGHQSKAGLYEQYF; clone_size: .; j_call: TRBJ2-7; d_call: .; v_call: TRBV28
cdr3_nt: TGTGCCACCCGACAGGGTAATTCACCCCTCCACTTT; cdr3_aa: CATRQGNSPLHF; clone_size: few; j_call: TRBJ1-6; d_call: TRBD1; v_call: TRBV6-5
cdr3_nt: TGTGCCAGCAGTGAAGCGGGCTACGAGCAGTACTTC; cdr3_aa: CASSEAGYEQYF; clone_size: .; j_call: TRBJ2-7; d_call: .; v_call: TRBV11-3
cdr3_nt: TGCGCCAGCAGCCAAGATCGGGTTAGCGGGGGGGCCTTGAGTACGCAGTATTTT; cdr3_aa: CASSQDRVSGGALSTQYF; clone_size: .; j_call: TRBJ2-3; d_call: TRBD2; v_call: TRBV4-3
cdr3_nt: TGTGCCAGTAGGTCTAGCGGGAGCAATGAGCAGTTCTTC; cdr3_aa: CASRSSGSNEQFF; clone_size: .; j_call: TRBJ2-1; d_call: TRBD2; v_call: TRBV19
cdr3_nt: TGTGCCAGCAGCTTGGGGCAGAAAGGGGATTTTAGCAATCAGCCCCAGCATTTT; cdr3_aa: CASSLGQKGDFSNQPQHF; clone_size: .; j_call: TRBJ1-5; d_call: .; v_call: TRBV5-6
cdr3_nt: TGCAGTGCTAGTAGCCATCAAGAGACCCAGTACTTC; cdr3_aa: CSASSHQETQYF; clone_size: .; j_call: TRBJ2-5; d_call: .; v_call: TRBV20-1
cdr3_nt: TGCAGCGTTGGTCTACAGGCCAAAAACATTCAGTACTTC; cdr3_aa: CSVGLQAKNIQYF; clone_size: .; j_call: TRBJ2-4; d_call: .; v_call: TRBV29-1
cdr3_nt: TGTGCCAGCAGTTCCCTTGACAGGGCCTACACCGGGGAGCTGTTTTTT; cdr3_aa: CASSSLDRAYTGELFF; clone_size: .; j_call: TRBJ2-2; d_call: TRBD1; v_call: TRBV27
cdr3_nt: TGTGCCAGCATTAAAGGGTTGAGGGATGAAAAACTGTTTTTT; cdr3_aa: CASIKGLRDEKLFF; clone_size: .; j_call: TRBJ1-4; d_call: .; v_call: TRBV6-5
cdr3_nt: TGTGCCAGCACCTCGACAAGACAGGGAAAGAGCGAGCAGTACTTC; cdr3_aa: CASTSTRQGKSEQYF; clone_size: few; j_call: TRBJ2-7; d_call: TRBD1; v_call: TRBV28
cdr3_nt: TGTGCCAGCAGCTTAGCAGGGGGCGAAAACACCATATATTTT; cdr3_aa: CASSLAGGENTIYF; clone_size: .; j_call: TRBJ1-3; d_call: TRBD1; v_call: TRBV7-2
cdr3_nt: TGCGCCAGCAGCCACGGGACAGTTAATAATTCACCCCTCCACTTT; cdr3_aa: CASSHGTVNNSPLHF; clone_size: .; j_call: TRBJ1-6; d_call: TRBD1; v_call: TRBV4-3
cdr3_nt: TGTGCCAGCATGGAGTCTTCTGGGGCCAACGTCCTGACTTTC; cdr3_aa: CASMESSGANVLTF; clone_size: .; j_call: TRBJ2-6; d_call: .; v_call: TRBV6-6